One and the same sample provided the 10 T cell receptor beta chains below, sequenced in a study of cytomegalovirus exposure and HLA in healthy donors. In the PCR, 60 Vbeta and 13 Jbeta primers were used. The method was immunoSEQ multiplex PCR; TCRdb's version includes in-frame clones alone and lacks a portion of them. The sample consists of some 190,000 clones, about 77% of them appearing once. Material: PBMCs. The receptor source for this set is a female donor in good health and CMV-seronegative.

This sequence joins TRBV6-6 and TRBJ2-5; 9 bases align to TRBD2. The better agreement between TRBJ2-7 and the DNA end casts doubt on the J call. This CDR3 has 16 amino acids. Germline V gives CDR1 MNHNY, CDR2 SVGAGI (reference sequence). The CDR3 reads CASSLQPGTSQYEQYF. CDR3 coding DNA: TGTGCCAGCAGCCTCCAACCCGGGACTAGCCAGTACGAGCAGTACTTC.

The chain carries TRBV7-8 and TRBJ1-5; TRBD1 matches 7 bases. Germline CDR1 reads SGHVS; CDR2 reads FQNEAQ. The V gene end was trimmed by 5 bases and the J gene end by 5 bases; junction bases not matched to a gene: 3. CDR3 length: 13 residues. CDR3 coding DNA: TGTGCCAGCAGCCTTAGGGGGCATCAGCCCCAGCATTTT. As protein: CASSLRGHQPQHF.

Only one count was recorded for this clone. The chain is built from TRBV2 and TRBJ1-5, with a weak D call TRBD1 (6 bases). The CDR3 sequence is 14 residues long. Trimming removed 6 bases from V and 3 bases from J, with 12 bases in between. The germline V gene encodes CDR1 SNHLY and CDR2 FYNNEI. CDR3 bases: TGTGCCAGCAGGTTAAGGGACATCAATCAGCCCCAGCATTTT. The encoded protein is CASRLRDINQPQHF. The variable domain in full, with the rest retrieved from reference TRBV2 and TRBJ1-5, is EPEVTQTPSHQVTQMGQEVILRCVPISNHLYFYWYRQILGQKVEFLVSFYNNEISEKSEIFDDQFSVERPDGSNFTLKIRSTKLEDSAMYFCASRLRDINQPQHFGDGTRLSIL.

The J gene is TRBJ2-1, the V gene TRBV27, with 8 nucleotides matching TRBD2. Germline V gives CDR1 MNHEY, CDR2 SMNVEV (reference sequence). With V trimmed by 5 bases and J by 4 bases, 4 bases remained unmatched. The CDR3 loop spans 14 amino acids. CDR3 protein: CASSPTGGYNEQFF. CDR3 DNA: TGTGCCAGCAGTCCAACGGGAGGGTACAATGAGCAGTTCTTC.

The V gene is TRBV7-2, the J gene TRBJ2-7, with 16 positions matching TRBD2. With 4 bases clipped from V and 4 bases from J, the junction kept 4 bases outside the gene matches. The CDR3 extends over 16 amino acids. Per germline, CDR1 SGHTA and CDR2 FQGNSA. CDR3 sequence reads: CASSSGTSGRGYEQYF. The DNA for the CDR3 is TGTGCCAGCAGCTCAGGGACTAGCGGGAGGGGATACGAGCAGTACTTC.

The chain joins TRBV5-1 to TRBJ2-1; 12 nucleotides align to TRBD1. Germline V gene sequence: CDR1 SGHRS, CDR2 YFSETQ. The CDR3 totals 14 residues. With 4 bases clipped from V and 10 bases from J, the junction kept 6 bases outside the gene matches. The CDR3 here is CASSEGQGAWEQFF. The CDR3 region has the DNA TGCGCCAGCAGCGAGGGACAGGGGGCATGGGAGCAGTTCTTC.

This chain uses TRBV9 with TRBJ1-1; 10 bases fit TRBD1. The germline gives CDR1 SGDLS, CDR2 YYNGEE. Trimming cost V 3 bases and J 1 base; bases outside gene matches: 6. The CDR3 has 16 amino acids. The CDR3 nucleotides are TGTGCCAGCAGCGCCACGGGGACAGGGGCGAACACTGAAGCTTTCTTT. Its translation is CASSATGTGANTEAFF.

The chain has TRBV9 and TRBJ1-1; D possibly corresponds to TRBD1 (6 bases). The germline V and J ends were trimmed by 3 bases and 8 bases, with 11 bases remaining between them. From germline, CDR1 is SGDLS and CDR2 YYNGEE. The CDR3 covers 12 residues. CDR3 sequence: CASSAVDREAFF. CDR3 bases: TGTGCCAGCAGCGCCGTCGACAGGGAAGCTTTCTTT.

CDR3 nucleotide sequence: TGTGCCAGCAGCTTTCGGGCGGGAGGGAATACCTACGAGCAGTACTTC. Protein product: CASSFRAGGNTYEQYF. This sequence joins TRBV7-2 and TRBJ2-7; TRBD2 aligns across 9 bases. J gave up 2 bases and V 3 bases, and 8 bases lay outside the gene matches. Germline assignment: CDR1 SGHTA and CDR2 FQGNSA. This CDR3 spans 16 amino acids. Complete variable domain (other parts from reference TRBV7-2 and TRBJ2-7): GAGVSQSPSNKVTEKGKDVELRCDPISGHTALYWYRQSLGQGLEFLIYFQGNSAPDKSGLPSDRFSAERTGGSVSTLTIQRTQQEDSAVYLCASSFRAGGNTYEQYFGPGTRLTVT.

This chain connects TRBV5-1 to TRBJ2-2, with D maybe TRBD2 (6 bases). V lost 4 bases and J lost 6, with 19 bases in between. Germline CDR1 reads SGHRS; CDR2 reads YFSETQ. The CDR3 contains 16 residues. As DNA, the CDR3 is TGCGCCAGCAGCCCACTTGGGAGGATAGGAGCCGGGGAGCTGTTTTTT. Translation: CASSPLGRIGAGELFF. The full variable domain, rest sourced from reference TRBV5-1 and TRBJ2-2, is KAGVTQTPRYLIKTRGQQVTLSCSPISGHRSVSWYQQTPGQGLQFLFEYFSETQRNKGNFPGRFSGRQFSNSRSEMNVSTLELGDSALYLCASSPLGRIGAGELFFGEGSRLTVL.